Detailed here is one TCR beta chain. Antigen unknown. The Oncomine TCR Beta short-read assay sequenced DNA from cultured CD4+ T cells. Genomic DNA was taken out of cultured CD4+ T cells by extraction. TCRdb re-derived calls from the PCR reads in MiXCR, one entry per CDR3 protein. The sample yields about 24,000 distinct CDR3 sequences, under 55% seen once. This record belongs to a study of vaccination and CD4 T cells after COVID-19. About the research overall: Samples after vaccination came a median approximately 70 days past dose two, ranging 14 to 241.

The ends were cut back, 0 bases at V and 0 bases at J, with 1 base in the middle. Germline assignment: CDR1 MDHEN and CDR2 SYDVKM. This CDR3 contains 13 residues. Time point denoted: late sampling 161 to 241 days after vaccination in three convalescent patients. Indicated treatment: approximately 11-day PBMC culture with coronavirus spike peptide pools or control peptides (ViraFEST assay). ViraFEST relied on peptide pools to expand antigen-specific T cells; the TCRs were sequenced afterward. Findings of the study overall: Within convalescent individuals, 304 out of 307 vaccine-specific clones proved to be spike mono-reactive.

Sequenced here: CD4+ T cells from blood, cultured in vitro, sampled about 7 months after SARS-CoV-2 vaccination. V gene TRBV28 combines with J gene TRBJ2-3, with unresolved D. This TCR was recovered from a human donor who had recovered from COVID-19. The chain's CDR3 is CASSLWSTDTQYF. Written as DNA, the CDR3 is TGTGCCAGCAGTTTATGGAGCACAGATACGCAGTATTTT.